What follows are 7 T cell receptor beta chains derived from one specimen sequenced in a study of cytomegalovirus exposure and HLA in healthy donors. The repertoire was sequenced with immunoSEQ multiplex PCR; TCRdb's copy has only in-frame clones and lacks some. Counted here are about 170,000 clones, 85% to 90% occurring once; the ten biggest clones make up around 5%. The sequencing sample was made of PBMCs. The receptors shown here come from a woman aged 30 to 39 in good health and CMV-seronegative.

The rearrangement joins TRBV27 to TRBJ2-7; D is undetermined. V was clipped by 0 bases and J by 2 bases, with 8 bases between them. Germline assignment: CDR1 MNHEY and CDR2 SMNVEV (reference sequence). CDR3 size: 14 residues. The CDR3 DNA reads TGTGCCAGCAGTTTATCGCTAGAAGCCTACGAGCAGTACTTC. It specifies CASSLSLEAYEQYF.

This sequence joins TRBV9 and TRBJ2-1, with D uncertain. Trimming took 0 bases from V and 5 from J, leaving 15 bases between them. Germline V CDR1 and CDR2: SGDLS, YYNGEE. This CDR3 has 16 amino acids. The CDR3 DNA is TGTGCCAGCAGCGTAGGGGCGAGCGCAGTAGACAATGAGCAGTTCTTC. Its translation is CASSVGASAVDNEQFF.

V is TRBV2 and J is TRBJ2-5; maybe TRBD2 (6 bases). CDR1 is SNHLY, CDR2 FYNNEI, per germline. This CDR3 spans 13 amino acids. V lost 5 bases and J lost 3, with 10 bases in between. CDR3 DNA sequence: TGTGCCAGCAGTTGGAGGGGAGAAGAGACCCAGTACTTC. It yields the protein CASSWRGEETQYF. The full variable domain, completed using reference TRBV2 and TRBJ2-5, is EPEVTQTPSHQVTQMGQEVILRCVPISNHLYFYWYRQILGQKVEFLVSFYNNEISEKSEIFDDQFSVERPDGSNFTLKIRSTKLEDSAMYFCASSWRGEETQYFGPGTRLLVL.

The chain couples TRBV5-1 to TRBJ2-5; 9 bases fit TRBD1. The CDR3 covers 14 residues. V shed 4 bases, J shed 11 bases, and the junction held 12 bases outside the gene matches. Germline CDR1 and CDR2: SGHRS and YFSETQ. The CDR3 DNA sequence: TGCGCCAGCAGCCGAATACAGGGGGCTCAAGAGCAGTACTTC. It is translated as CASSRIQGAQEQYF.

CDR3 coding DNA: TGCGCCAGCAGCAGGAGGACAGGGGATAAGAGCGATTCACCCCTCCACTTT. It is translated as CASSRRTGDKSDSPLHF. The V and J genes are TRBV5-1 and TRBJ1-6; 9 bases fit TRBD1. The J segment lost 8 bases and the V segment lost 4 bases, leaving 13 bases of the junction unmatched. Germline loops: CDR1 SGHRS, CDR2 YFSETQ. The length of the CDR3 is 17 residues.

A single count supports this clone. CDR3 DNA: TGTGCCAGCAGCCTGAGCCCTCTGCGAACGGGTAGCAATCAGCCCCAGCATTTT. Encoded protein: CASSLSPLRTGSNQPQHF. The chain employs TRBV5-8 and TRBJ1-5; D remains ambiguous. This CDR3 spans 18 amino acids. Between the trimmed V and J ends, which lost 4 bases and 0 bases, there was a span of 20 bases. The germline CDR1 and CDR2 sequences are SGHTS and YDEGEE. Full variable domain (outside the CDR3, taken from reference TRBV5-8 and TRBJ1-5): EAGVTQSPTHLIKTRGQQATLRCSPISGHTSVYWYQQALGLGLQFLLWYDEGEERNRGNFPPRFSGRQFPNYSSELNVNALELEDSALYLCASSLSPLRTGSNQPQHFGDGTRLSIL.

The chain has TRBV15 and TRBJ2-1; D is uncertain. V was trimmed by 0 bases and J by 10 bases, leaving 7 bases between them. The CDR3 spans 12 residues. Germline V CDR1 and CDR2: LNHNV, YYDKDF (reference sequence). The CDR3 region is CATSRDVREQFF. The CDR3 DNA follows: TGTGCCACCAGCAGAGATGTGCGCGAGCAGTTCTTC.